This entry lists 18 T cell receptor beta chains sequenced from one sample in a study of cytomegalovirus exposure and HLA in healthy donors. PCR employed 60 Vbeta and 13 Jbeta primers. Only in-frame clones appear in the TCRdb table, and some are missing; sequencing was by immunoSEQ multiplex PCR. The sample holds about 160,000 clones, more than 65% seen once. Specimen: PBMCs. The receptors were sampled from a woman in her forties or fifties in good health and CMV-seronegative.

This clone was seen a few times. The gene calls are TRBV19 and TRBJ1-1; no clear D. The CDR3 contains 13 residues. V shed 4 bases and J shed 3 bases, with 9 bases lying between them. CDR1 is LNHDA and CDR2 is SQIVND in the germline V gene (reference sequence). The CDR3 protein is CASSTTEYTEAFF. The CDR3, as DNA: TGTGCCAGTAGTACGACTGAATACACTGAAGCTTTCTTT.

The CDR3 coding sequence is TGTGCCAGCAAACTGCGGGGATTACAAGAGACCCAGTACTTC. It specifies CASKLRGLQETQYF. This sequence joins TRBV7-2 and TRBJ2-5; perhaps TRBD2 as D (6 bases). This CDR3 spans 14 amino acids. CDR1 and CDR2 from the germline V gene are SGHTA and FQGNSA. V was shortened by 7 bases and J by 2 bases, with 14 bases between the two germline ends.

The chain employs TRBV27 and TRBJ2-3; D is uncertain. With 7 bases removed from V and 4 bases from J, the gap between germline ends came to 15 bases. Germline V gene data show CDR1 as MNHEY and CDR2 as SMNVEV (reference sequence). The CDR3 is 14 amino acids. CDR3 sequence reads: CASTKLSLADTQYF. DNA of the CDR3: TGTGCCAGCACGAAGCTTTCGTTGGCAGATACGCAGTATTTT.

This chain connects TRBV7-6 to TRBJ2-2, with TRBD1 matching 7 bases. The CDR3 extends over 15 amino acids. CDR1 and CDR2 from the germline V gene are SGHVS and FNYEAQ. With 1 base clipped from V and 6 bases from J, the junction kept 5 bases outside the gene matches. The CDR3 is CASSLGTGAAGELFF. CDR3 DNA: TGTGCCAGCAGCTTAGGTACAGGGGCAGCCGGGGAGCTGTTTTTT.

At least ten counts were recorded for this clone. This chain joins TRBV4-1 and TRBJ1-1; 7 bases are shared with TRBD1. The germline V gene encodes CDR1 MGHRA and CDR2 YSYEKL. Losses at the gene ends were 5 bases for V and 3 bases for J; bases not matched to a gene: 9. The CDR3 consists of 15 residues. The CDR3 coding sequence is TGCGCCAGCAGCTTCCAGACAGGGTCGGACACTGAAGCTTTCTTT. Its protein product is CASSFQTGSDTEAFF.

The V gene is TRBV6-6, the J gene TRBJ1-2, with D possibly TRBD1 on 5 matching bases. Per germline, CDR1 MNHNY and CDR2 SVGAGI (reference sequence). This CDR3 is built from 15 residues. V was pared by 2 bases and J by 5 bases, with 15 bases between. CDR3 bases: TGTGCCAGCAGTTACGTTCAGGGTAATCAATATGGCTACACCTTC. Its translation: CASSYVQGNQYGYTF.

The rearrangement joins TRBV18 to TRBJ2-7; 12 nucleotides line up with TRBD2. CDR1 and CDR2 from the germline V gene are KGHSH and LQKENI. The CDR3 is made up of 16 amino acids. V trimming: 5 bases; J trimming: 3 bases; junction bases outside the gene matches: 8. CDR3 amino acids: CASSGITSGRFYEQYF. In nucleotides, the CDR3 is TGTGCCAGCTCAGGGATAACTAGCGGGAGGTTCTACGAGCAGTACTTC.

The rearrangement links TRBV11-2 to TRBJ1-3; 7 positions agree with TRBD1. There are 16 residues in the CDR3. V gave up 4 bases and J gave up 3 bases; unmatched junction bases: 9. CDR1 is SGHAT and CDR2 is FQNNGV in the germline V gene. CDR3 protein: CASSSGQIGGGNTIYF. DNA of the CDR3: TGTGCCAGCAGCTCGGGACAGATAGGCGGTGGAAACACCATATATTTT.

The V gene is TRBV10-3, the J gene TRBJ1-1, with D uncertain. CDR1 and CDR2 from the germline V gene are ENHRY and SYGVKD. V was cut by 6 bases and J by 3 bases, with 11 bases left in between. This CDR3 contains 13 residues. This chain's CDR3 is CAIRKIQDTEAFF. The DNA for the CDR3 is TGTGCCATCAGGAAAATCCAGGACACTGAAGCTTTCTTT.

The CDR3 nucleotides read TGTGCCAGCTCACCGATTCCCCCCACAGGGGGGGAGACCCAGTACTTC. Translation: CASSPIPPTGGETQYF. The chain joins TRBV18 to TRBJ2-5, with 8 bases matching TRBD1. The CDR3 is made up of 16 amino acids. Germline CDR1 reads KGHSH; CDR2 reads LQKENI. Trimming took 3 bases from V and 5 from J; bases not matched to a gene: 11.

The chain couples TRBV6-4 to TRBJ2-2; D is undetermined. Per germline, CDR1 MRHNA and CDR2 SNTAGT. The V and J ends lost 5 bases and 7 bases respectively, with 14 bases between them. This CDR3 is built from 14 residues. The CDR3 here is CASSIYLGVGELFF. For the CDR3, the DNA is TGTGCCAGCAGTATCTACCTCGGTGTCGGGGAGCTGTTTTTT.

The rearrangement joins TRBV10-3 to TRBJ2-1, with 8 positions matching TRBD1. This CDR3 has 15 residues. Germline V gene lookup returns CDR1 ENHRY and CDR2 SYGVKD. V shed 7 bases and J 3 bases; nucleotides not matched to a gene: 8. The CDR3 spells CAITEYGTGYNEQFF. CDR3 coding DNA: TGTGCCATCACCGAATATGGGACAGGCTACAATGAGCAGTTCTTC.

J is TRBJ2-5 and V is TRBV11-2; maybe TRBD1 (5 bases). V was cut by 1 base and J by 4 bases, with 10 bases left in between. Germline V gives CDR1 SGHAT, CDR2 FQNNGV. The CDR3 sequence is 14 residues long. CDR3 in amino acids: CASSLGRVPETQYF. The CDR3 bases are TGTGCCAGCAGCTTAGGCAGGGTTCCAGAGACCCAGTACTTC.

The chain couples TRBV28 to TRBJ2-7; 10 positions match TRBD1. The CDR3 totals 15 residues. V gave up 10 bases and J gave up 6 bases; unmatched junction bases: 15. CDR1 and CDR2 (germline): MDHEN, SYDVKM. The CDR3: CATTPGQGPAGEQYF. CDR3 in DNA: TGTGCCACCACTCCGGGACAGGGGCCCGCCGGCGAGCAGTACTTC.

A remark on this clone: Additional DNA sequences in this sample encode the identical CDR3. The J gene is TRBJ2-1, the V gene TRBV7-3, with 11 bases identical to TRBD2. The germline gives CDR1 SGHTA, CDR2 FQGTGA. The V gene end was trimmed by 5 bases and the J gene end by 7 bases; junction bases not matched to a gene: 7. The length of the CDR3 is 15 residues. CDR3 in DNA: TGTGCCAGCAGCACGATAGCGGGAGGGTTAAATGAGCAGTTCTTC. Amino acid sequence: CASSTIAGGLNEQFF.

This clone was found once. This chain uses TRBV10-1 with TRBJ2-4; D may be TRBD1 (5 bases). This CDR3 spans 14 amino acids. V dropped 3 bases and J dropped 7 bases, with 13 bases sitting between them. The germline CDR1 and CDR2 sequences are WNHNN and SYGVQD (reference sequence). DNA for the CDR3: TGCGCCAGCAGTGACGGGTCAGGGCGCAACATTCAGTACTTC. This translates into CASSDGSGRNIQYF.

V gene TRBV4-3 combines with J gene TRBJ1-3; D is possibly TRBD1 (6 bases). The V gene's germline CDR1 is LGHNA and CDR2 YSLEER. V was shortened by 3 bases and J by 8 bases, with 17 bases between the two germline ends. The CDR3 runs to 15 residues. CDR3 residues: CASSQSAGAKDTIYF. The DNA of the CDR3 is TGCGCCAGCAGCCAGAGTGCGGGGGCTAAGGACACCATATATTTT.

This clone has a handful of counts. V and J are TRBV9 and TRBJ2-7; 7 bases map to TRBD2. J gave up 3 bases and V 0 bases, and 9 bases lay outside the gene matches. CDR3 length equals 16 residues. The V gene's germline CDR1 is SGDLS and CDR2 YYNGEE. CDR3 in amino acids: CASSVGEGAAGYEQYF. CDR3 coding DNA: TGTGCCAGCAGCGTAGGGGAGGGCGCAGCGGGCTACGAGCAGTACTTC.